The 6 T cell receptor beta chains listed next were all sequenced from one sample in a study of T cell responses to AZD1222 COVID-19 vaccine. Clones were sequenced by immunoSEQ multiplex PCR, and TCRdb holds only the in-frame ones, with some missing. Among 100,000 to 120,000 clones listed, over 75% were seen once. The source material was peripheral blood, sampled on day 0 of AZD1222 vaccination. Every receptor here comes from an adult in good health.

The chain recombines TRBV11-3 with TRBJ2-2; TRBD1 aligns across 9 bases. After removal of 3 bases from V and 5 bases from J, the junction contained 1 base not matched to a gene. Germline V gives CDR1 SGHNT, CDR2 YENEEA. This CDR3 spans 14 amino acids. The CDR3 sequence is CASSLGQGTGELFF. In DNA, the CDR3 is TGTGCCAGCAGCTTGGGACAGGGTACCGGGGAGCTGTTTTTT.

The rearrangement joins TRBV12-5 to TRBJ1-3; D ambiguous. Germline V gene data show CDR1 as LGHNT and CDR2 as FRNRAP. This CDR3 has 12 amino acids. The ends were cut back, 2 bases at V and 1 base at J, with 0 bases in the middle. CDR3 amino acids: CASGLSGNTIYF. The DNA of the CDR3 is TGTGCTAGTGGTTTGTCTGGAAACACCATATATTTT. Full variable domain (rest looked up from reference TRBV12-5 and TRBJ1-3): DARVTQTPRHKVTEMGQEVTMRCQPILGHNTVFWYRQTMMQGLELLAYFRNRAPLDDSGMPKDRFSAEMPDATLATLKIQPSEPRDSAVYFCASGLSGNTIYFGEGSWLTVV.

The chain employs TRBV11-3 and TRBJ1-2, with 7 bases fitting TRBD1. This CDR3 has 13 amino acids. J gave up 9 bases and V 2 bases, and 6 bases lay outside the gene matches. CDR1 and CDR2 from the germline V gene are SGHNT and YENEEA. CDR3 in DNA: TGTGCCAGCAGCTTACCCCGGGACAGCAGCTACACCTTC. It specifies CASSLPRDSSYTF. The entire variable domain, with the rest obtained from reference TRBV11-3 and TRBJ1-2, is as follows: EAGVVQSPRYKIIEKKQPVAFWCNPISGHNTLYWYLQNLGQGPELLIRYENEEAVDDSQLPKDRFSAERLKGVDSTLKIQPAELGDSAVYLCASSLPRDSSYTFGSGTRLTVV.

The J gene is TRBJ2-2, the V gene TRBV7-6; TRBD1 matches at 8 bases. This CDR3 has 15 amino acids. Germline loops: CDR1 SGHVS, CDR2 FNYEAQ. V shed 5 bases and J 3 bases; nucleotides not matched to a gene: 5. DNA of the CDR3: TGTGCCAGCAGCGTATACAGGGGGGACACCGGGGAGCTGTTTTTT. Its protein is CASSVYRGDTGELFF.

The rearrangement links TRBV7-9 to TRBJ1-4; D gene ambiguous. Germline V gives CDR1 SEHNR, CDR2 FQNEAQ (reference sequence). There are 14 residues in the CDR3. V gave up 1 base and J gave up 8 bases, with 11 bases separating them. The CDR3 region has the DNA TGTGCCAGCAGCTTAGGACAAGACGAAGAAAAACTGTTTTTT. Residues: CASSLGQDEEKLFF.

The V call is TRBV6-5, the J call TRBJ2-3, with D perhaps TRBD2 (6 bases). Trimming left V 6 bases short and J 3 bases short, with 13 bases between. Germline V gene data show CDR1 as MNHEY and CDR2 as SVGAGI. The CDR3 loop spans 14 amino acids. CDR3 sequence (DNA): TGTGCCAGCAGCCGACCGGGGGTTACAGATACGCAGTATTTT. Translating gives CASSRPGVTDTQYF.